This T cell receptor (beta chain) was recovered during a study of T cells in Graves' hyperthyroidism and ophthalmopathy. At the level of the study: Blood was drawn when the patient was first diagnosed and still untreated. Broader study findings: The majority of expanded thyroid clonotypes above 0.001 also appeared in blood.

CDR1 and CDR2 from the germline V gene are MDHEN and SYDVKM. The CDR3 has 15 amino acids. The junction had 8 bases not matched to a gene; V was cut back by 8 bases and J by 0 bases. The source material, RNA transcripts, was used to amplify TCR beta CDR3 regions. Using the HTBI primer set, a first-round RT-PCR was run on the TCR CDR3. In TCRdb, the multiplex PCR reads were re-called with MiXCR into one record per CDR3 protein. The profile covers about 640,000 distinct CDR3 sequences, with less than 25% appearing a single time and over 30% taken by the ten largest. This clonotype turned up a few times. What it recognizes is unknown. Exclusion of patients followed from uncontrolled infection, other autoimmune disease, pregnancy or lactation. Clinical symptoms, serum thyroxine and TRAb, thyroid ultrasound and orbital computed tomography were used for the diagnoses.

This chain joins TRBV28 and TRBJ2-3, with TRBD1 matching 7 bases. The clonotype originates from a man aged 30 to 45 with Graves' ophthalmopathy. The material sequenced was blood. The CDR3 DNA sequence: TGTGCCAGCTTAAGACCGGGACAGAGCACAGATACGCAGTATTTT. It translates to CASLRPGQSTDTQYF. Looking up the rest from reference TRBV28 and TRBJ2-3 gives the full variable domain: DVKVTQSSRYLVKRTGEKVFLECVQDMDHENMFWYRQDPGLGLRLIYFSYDVKMKEKGDIPEGYSVSREKKERFSLILESASTNQTSMYLCASLRPGQSTDTQYFGPGTRLTVL.